These 32 T cell receptor beta chains were sequenced from one sample in a study of OX40 agonist ivuxolimab in advanced cancers. The repertoire was sequenced with immunoSEQ multiplex PCR; TCRdb's copy has only in-frame clones and lacks some. Here the sample spans fewer than 85,000 clones, about 90% being singletons. Sample: CD4+ or CD8+ T cells sorted from blood, taken in a trial of the OX40 agonist ivuxolimab. The receptors were gathered from an adult with an advanced solid tumor such as melanoma, head and neck, liver or kidney cancer.

This rearrangement joins TRBV5-5 to TRBJ2-3, with 13 bases matching TRBD2. This CDR3 contains 20 residues. Losses at the gene ends were 6 bases for V and 0 bases for J; bases not matched to a gene: 16. CDR1 and CDR2 (germline): SGHKS, YYEKEE (reference sequence). DNA for the CDR3: TGTGCCAGCACCCAGACAGGGGGACTAGCGGGGCTTTCAAGCACAGATACGCAGTATTTT. Residues: CASTQTGGLAGLSSTDTQYF.

V usage is TRBV20-1 and J usage is TRBJ1-4, with TRBD1 as a possible D gene (5 bases). Per germline, CDR1 DFQATT and CDR2 SNEGSKA (reference sequence). Trimming removed 3 bases from V and 8 bases from J, with 7 bases in between. This CDR3 is built from 11 residues. DNA for the CDR3: TGCAGTGCTAGCAGGGAAGAAAAACTGTTTTTT. It encodes CSASREEKLFF.

The gene calls are TRBV11-2 and TRBJ2-2; 7 nucleotides line up with TRBD1. Germline lookup yields CDR1 SGHAT and CDR2 FQNNGV. This CDR3 has 15 residues. The J segment lost 5 bases and the V segment lost 4 bases, leaving 7 bases of the junction unmatched. CDR3 DNA sequence: TGTGCCAGCAGCTCACGACAGGGTCGAACCGGGGAGCTGTTTTTT. Protein: CASSSRQGRTGELFF.

The chain has TRBV2 and TRBJ2-4; tentative D call: TRBD1 (5 bases). CDR3 length: 14 residues. V was pared by 3 bases and J by 0 bases, with 6 bases between. The germline CDR1 and CDR2 sequences are SNHLY and FYNNEI. Here the CDR3 DNA reads TGTGCCAGCAGTGAGGGGCTAGCCAAAAACATTCAGTACTTC. Encoded protein: CASSEGLAKNIQYF.

V gene TRBV29-1 combines with J gene TRBJ2-3; 9 bases match TRBD1. Trimming removed 6 bases from V and 1 base from J; junction bases left unmatched: 2. The CDR3 sequence is 13 residues long. In germline, CDR1 is SQVTM, CDR2 ANQGSEA. The DNA for the CDR3 is TGCAGCGTCCGGGACAGGGGCACAGATACGCAGTATTTT. This sequence encodes CSVRDRGTDTQYF.

The chain couples TRBV2 to TRBJ2-1, with 15 bases fitting TRBD2. The V segment lost 7 bases and the J segment 7 bases; nucleotides outside the gene matches: 8. The germline gives CDR1 SNHLY, CDR2 FYNNEI. CDR3 length: 16 amino acids. CDR3 residues: CASTDGTSGRRNEQFF. The CDR3 bases are TGTGCCAGCACCGACGGGACTAGCGGGAGGCGGAATGAGCAGTTCTTC.

DNA of the CDR3: TGTGCCAGTAGTGTGGTGGGGGACTATCAGCCCCAGCATTTT. Translating gives CASSVVGDYQPQHF. This chain uses TRBV19 with TRBJ1-5, with a tentative D call TRBD1 (5 bases). CDR1 LNHDA and CDR2 SQIVND come from the germline V gene (reference sequence). The CDR3 has 14 residues. Trimming took off 5 bases at V and 5 bases at J, with 13 bases between the two ends.

This clone was seen a handful of times. This rearrangement joins TRBV5-4 to TRBJ1-1; perhaps TRBD1 as D (5 bases). CDR1 and CDR2 (germline): SGHNT, YYREEE (reference sequence). This CDR3 comprises 13 residues. V was pared by 2 bases and J by 0 bases, with 5 bases between. This CDR3 is CASSLGVNTEAFF. The CDR3 bases are TGTGCCAGCAGCTTAGGGGTGAACACTGAAGCTTTCTTT. Using reference TRBV5-4 and TRBJ1-1 for the parts outside the CDR3, the full variable domain is ETGVTQSPTHLIKTRGQQVTLRCSSQSGHNTVSWYQQALGQGPQFIFQYYREEENGRGNFPPRFSGLQFPNYSSELNVNALELDDSALYLCASSLGVNTEAFFGQGTRLTVV.

The chain carries TRBV6-5 and TRBJ1-5; TRBD1 matches at 7 bases. Germline CDR1 and CDR2: MNHEY and SVGAGI. CDR3 length: 15 residues. The trim removed 6 bases at V and 0 bases at J, leaving 5 bases unmatched. The CDR3, as DNA: TGTGCCAGCAGGTCGACAGGGAATAGCAATCAGCCCCAGCATTTT. Its translation: CASRSTGNSNQPQHF.

The gene calls are TRBV5-6 and TRBJ1-3; D unresolved. V lost 5 bases and J lost 0, with 15 bases in between. Germline values: CDR1 SGHDT, CDR2 YYEEEE. The CDR3 is 16 residues long. The CDR3 region is CASRPTPASSGNTIYF. DNA of the CDR3: TGTGCCAGCAGACCCACCCCGGCAAGCTCTGGAAACACCATATATTTT.

The chain couples TRBV11-1 to TRBJ2-5, with 13 bases lining up with TRBD2. The J call may be faulty, since TRBJ2-7 better matches the DNA end. Germline V CDR1 and CDR2: SGHAT, FQDESV (reference sequence). The CDR3 is 15 amino acids. CDR3 amino acids: CASSLGLAGAYEQYF. The CDR3 nucleotides read TGTGCCAGCAGCCTTGGACTAGCGGGAGCCTACGAGCAGTACTTC.

This clone was recorded only once. The chain has TRBV28 and TRBJ2-3; D might be TRBD1 or TRBD2, each matching 5 bases. Germline CDR1 reads MDHEN; CDR2 reads SYDVKM. V lost 7 bases and J lost 9, with 26 bases in between. This CDR3 is 16 amino acids long. CDR3 DNA sequence: TGTGCCAGCACCCCAACCTGGACACCGACCTGGGGGACGCAGTATTTT. It translates to CASTPTWTPTWGTQYF.

This sequence joins TRBV5-1 and TRBJ1-1; no reliable D call. The CDR3 spans 13 residues. V lost 0 bases and J 0 bases, leaving 3 bases between the germline ends. Germline values: CDR1 SGHRS, CDR2 YFSETQ. CDR3 amino acids: CASSLGMNTEAFF. CDR3 DNA sequence: TGCGCCAGCAGCTTGGGGATGAACACTGAAGCTTTCTTT.

J is TRBJ2-2 and V is TRBV7-8, with a possible D match to TRBD1 (5 bases). The germline V gene encodes CDR1 SGHVS and CDR2 FQNEAQ. This CDR3 region has 15 residues. The V end was cut by 2 bases, the J end by 7 bases, with 14 bases between. The CDR3 region has the DNA TGTGCCAGCAGCTTATCAGGGCTTTGGTTCGGGGAGCTGTTTTTT. As protein: CASSLSGLWFGELFF.

This rearrangement joins TRBV27 to TRBJ2-2; D is ambiguous. In germline, CDR1 is MNHEY, CDR2 SMNVEV (reference sequence). Trimming cost V 2 bases and J 5 bases, with 21 bases left between them. The CDR3 consists of 18 residues. The CDR3 sequence: CASSLNVPVGLFTGELFF. The CDR3, as DNA: TGTGCCAGCAGTTTAAATGTTCCCGTCGGATTATTTACCGGGGAGCTGTTTTTT.

The genes are TRBV29-1 and TRBJ2-3, with 10 bases that match TRBD2. The CDR3 contains 15 residues. The V gene's germline CDR1 is SQVTM and CDR2 ANQGSEA. After removal of 1 base from V and 6 bases from J, the junction contained 7 bases not matched to a gene. CDR3 residues: CSVEVLAGVADTQYF. The CDR3 DNA sequence: TGCAGCGTTGAAGTCCTAGCGGGAGTAGCTGATACGCAGTATTTT.

V gene TRBV27 combines with J gene TRBJ2-3, with D unclear. CDR1 and CDR2 (germline): MNHEY, SMNVEV (reference sequence). The CDR3 is made up of 13 amino acids. Trimming pared 4 bases from V and 0 bases from J, leaving 5 bases between. The CDR3 sequence: CASSSTSTDTQYF. DNA of the CDR3: TGTGCCAGCAGTTCCACTAGCACAGATACGCAGTATTTT.

A note on this clone: At one boundary the junction diverges from the germline segment, which might be a read error. This sequence joins TRBV29-1 and TRBJ2-7; 11 bases fit TRBD2. The CDR3 has 14 amino acids. Per the germline V gene, CDR1 is SQVTM and CDR2 is ANQGSEA. CDR3 in DNA: TGCAGCGTAAAAACTAGCGGGAGCTCCTACGAGCAGCACTTC. This codes for CSVKTSGSSYEQHF.

This clone was found once. J is TRBJ1-1 and V is TRBV11-3; D is undetermined. V gave up 4 bases and J gave up 0 bases, with 6 bases separating them. This CDR3 has 13 amino acids. Looked up from germline, CDR1 is SGHNT and CDR2 is YENEEA. Here the CDR3 DNA reads TGTGCCAGCAGCTCGGCCTTGAACACTGAAGCTTTCTTT. It is translated as CASSSALNTEAFF. Full variable domain (missing parts from reference TRBV11-3 and TRBJ1-1): EAGVVQSPRYKIIEKKQPVAFWCNPISGHNTLYWYLQNLGQGPELLIRYENEEAVDDSQLPKDRFSAERLKGVDSTLKIQPAELGDSAVYLCASSSALNTEAFFGQGTRLTVV.

This chain connects TRBV6-6 to TRBJ2-5, with 7 bases matching TRBD1. Trimming at V came to 7 bases and at J to 5 bases, leaving 7 bases not matched to a gene. CDR3 length equals 13 residues. Germline CDR1 MNHNY, CDR2 SVGAGI (reference sequence). The CDR3 region is CASTSTGVETQYF. The CDR3 nucleotides read TGTGCCAGCACCTCAACAGGGGTGGAGACCCAGTACTTC.

CDR3 loop: CASSLTTDEETQYF. The CDR3 DNA follows: TGCGCCAGCAGCTTAACCACAGACGAAGAGACCCAGTACTTC. The chain joins TRBV5-1 to TRBJ2-5, with D unclear. Germline lookup yields CDR1 SGHRS and CDR2 YFSETQ. CDR3 size: 14 residues. V was pared by 2 bases and J by 3 bases, with 11 bases between.

V gene TRBV18 combines with J gene TRBJ1-1; D is unresolved. This CDR3 region has 14 residues. Per germline, CDR1 KGHSH and CDR2 LQKENI. V lost 6 bases to trimming and J lost 0 bases, with 11 bases between them. CDR3 sequence reads: CASSGGRMNTEAFF. In DNA, the CDR3 is TGTGCCAGCTCGGGAGGACGCATGAACACTGAAGCTTTCTTT.

This clone has just a few counts. The gene calls are TRBV5-6 and TRBJ2-7; 9 positions match TRBD1. Trimming cost V 4 bases and J 4 bases; bases outside gene matches: 9. The CDR3 has 15 residues. The germline V gene encodes CDR1 SGHDT and CDR2 YYEEEE. CDR3 region: CASSPTPGQGYEQYF. The CDR3, as DNA: TGTGCCAGCAGCCCGACACCGGGACAGGGTTACGAGCAGTACTTC.

The rearrangement uses TRBV4-1 and TRBJ1-4; 7 bases are a match to TRBD1. Germline V gene sequence: CDR1 MGHRA, CDR2 YSYEKL. CDR3 length equals 17 residues. The V and J ends lost 4 bases and 8 bases, in that order; junction bases with no gene match: 16. CDR3 sequence: CASSRRRSTGQEEKLFF. CDR3 coding DNA: TGCGCCAGCAGCCGGCGGCGCTCGACAGGGCAGGAGGAAAAACTGTTTTTT.

The chain uses TRBV5-1 and TRBJ2-7, with 7 bases that match TRBD1. Germline CDR1 is SGHRS and CDR2 is YFSETQ. The V gene end was trimmed by 0 bases and the J gene end by 3 bases; junction bases not matched to a gene: 12. The CDR3 is 17 amino acids. The CDR3 protein is CASSLAVFRDSNYEQYF. CDR3 nucleotides: TGCGCCAGCAGCTTGGCGGTTTTCCGGGACAGCAACTACGAGCAGTACTTC.

V gene TRBV5-4 combines with J gene TRBJ2-1, with no clear D. This CDR3 has 14 residues. Between the trimmed V and J ends, which lost 5 bases and 4 bases, there was a span of 13 bases. In germline, CDR1 is SGHNT, CDR2 YYREEE (reference sequence). Here the CDR3 reads CASSFGPEYNEQFF. The DNA for the CDR3 is TGTGCCAGCAGTTTCGGGCCCGAGTACAATGAGCAGTTCTTC.

J is TRBJ2-5 and V is TRBV29-1; no reliable D call. This CDR3 has 12 amino acids. CDR1 is SQVTM, CDR2 ANQGSEA, per germline. V lost 5 bases, J lost 2 bases, and 9 bases lay in between. This CDR3 reads CSVRISQETQYF. The CDR3 nucleotides read TGCAGCGTTCGAATTTCACAAGAGACCCAGTACTTC.

V and J are TRBV5-8 and TRBJ2-5; tentatively, D is TRBD1 (6 bases). Trimming stripped 6 bases from V and 0 bases from J, with 15 bases between. The V gene's germline CDR1 is SGHTS and CDR2 YDEGEE. This CDR3 region has 15 residues. As DNA, the CDR3 is TGTGCCAGCACCTGGCAGGGGATTAACCAAGAGACCCAGTACTTC. Protein sequence: CASTWQGINQETQYF.

The gene calls are TRBV13 and TRBJ2-2; D not certain. Germline CDR1 and CDR2: PRHDT and FYEKMQ (reference sequence). V dropped 5 bases and J dropped 9 bases, with 10 bases sitting between them. This CDR3 contains 12 residues. The CDR3 DNA is TGTGCCAGCAGCCCTACAACCAGGGAGCTGTTTTTT. Translating it yields CASSPTTRELFF.

The chain links TRBV11-2 to TRBJ1-5; no definite D call. V lost 5 bases, J lost 2 bases, and 13 bases lay in between. The CDR3 runs to 15 residues. Germline CDR1 reads SGHAT; CDR2 reads FQNNGV. The CDR3 DNA is TGTGCCAGCAGCCCGGATGGTCTGGGCAATCAGCCCCAGCATTTT. Translating gives CASSPDGLGNQPQHF. Based on the CDR3 plus reference TRBV11-2 and TRBJ1-5, the full variable domain is EAGVAQSPRYKIIEKRQSVAFWCNPISGHATLYWYQQILGQGPKLLIQFQNNGVVDDSQLPKDRFSAERLKGVDSTLKIQPAKLEDSAVYLCASSPDGLGNQPQHFGDGTRLSIL.

The rearrangement links TRBV9 to TRBJ2-7, with D hard to call. This CDR3 is built from 14 residues. Trimming took off 0 bases at V and 1 base at J, with 8 bases between the two ends. The germline V gene has CDR1 SGDLS and CDR2 YYNGEE. The CDR3 spells CASSVGPASYEQYF. In DNA form, the CDR3 reads TGTGCCAGCAGCGTAGGACCGGCGTCCTACGAGCAGTACTTC.

The chain couples TRBV4-1 to TRBJ2-3; TRBD2 agrees at 9 bases. The CDR3 contains 15 residues. Germline-derived CDR1 and CDR2 are MGHRA and YSYEKL. V lost 3 bases, J lost 4 bases, and 5 bases stayed unmatched. This CDR3 is CASSHGTSWADTQYF. CDR3 DNA: TGCGCCAGCAGCCACGGGACTAGCTGGGCAGATACGCAGTATTTT.